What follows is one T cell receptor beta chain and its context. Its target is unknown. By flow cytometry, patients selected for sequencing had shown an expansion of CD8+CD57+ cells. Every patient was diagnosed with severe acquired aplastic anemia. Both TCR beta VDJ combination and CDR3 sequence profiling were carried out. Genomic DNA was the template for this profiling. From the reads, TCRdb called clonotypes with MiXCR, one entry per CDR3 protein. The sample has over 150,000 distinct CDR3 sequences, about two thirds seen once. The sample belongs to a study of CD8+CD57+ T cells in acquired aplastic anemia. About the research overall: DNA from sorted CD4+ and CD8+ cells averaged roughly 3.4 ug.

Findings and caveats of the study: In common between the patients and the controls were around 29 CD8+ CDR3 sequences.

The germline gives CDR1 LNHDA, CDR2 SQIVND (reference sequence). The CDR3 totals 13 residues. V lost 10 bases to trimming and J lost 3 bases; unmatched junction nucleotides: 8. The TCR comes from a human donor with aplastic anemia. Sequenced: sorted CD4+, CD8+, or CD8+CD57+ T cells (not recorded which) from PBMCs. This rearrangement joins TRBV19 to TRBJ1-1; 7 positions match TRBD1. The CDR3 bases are TGTGCCACCCTGGACAGGTGGGACACTGAAGCTTTCTTT. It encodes CATLDRWDTEAFF.